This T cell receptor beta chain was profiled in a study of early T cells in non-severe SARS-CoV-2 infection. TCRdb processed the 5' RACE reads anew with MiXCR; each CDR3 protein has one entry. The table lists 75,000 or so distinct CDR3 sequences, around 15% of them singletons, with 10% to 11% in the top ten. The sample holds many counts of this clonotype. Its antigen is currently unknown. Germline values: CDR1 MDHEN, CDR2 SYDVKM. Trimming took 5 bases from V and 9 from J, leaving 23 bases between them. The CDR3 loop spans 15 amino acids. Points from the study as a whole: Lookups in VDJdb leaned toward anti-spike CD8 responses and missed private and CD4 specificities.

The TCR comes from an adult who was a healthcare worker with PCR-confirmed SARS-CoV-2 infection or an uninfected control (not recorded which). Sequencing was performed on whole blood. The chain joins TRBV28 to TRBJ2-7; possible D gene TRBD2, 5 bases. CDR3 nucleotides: TGTGCCAGCAGTCCGGAGGTAGGGCGATCAATGCGGCAGTACTTC. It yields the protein CASSPEVGRSMRQYF.